This TCR beta chain comes out of a study of cytomegalovirus exposure and HLA in healthy donors. Study overall: The 666 first-cohort repertoires shared a platform with the roughly 130 validation repertoires, as reported in a later analysis. Study-level points and caveats: It was confirmed in vitro that a few of the CMV-associated chains were specific for CMV antigens. The TCR clusters that emerged in the first cohort tended, a later analysis found, to co-occur in the 120 validation repertoires. Cytomegalovirus-associated TCR beta chains were listed, numbering around 150.

Germline V gene lookup returns CDR1 LGHNA and CDR2 YNFKEQ. CDR3 size: 13 residues. V dropped 5 bases and J dropped 5; count of bases not matched to a gene: 6. Only in-frame clones appear in the TCRdb table, and some are missing; sequencing was by immunoSEQ multiplex PCR. The sample includes 120,000 or so clones, approximately 89% seen only once; the top ten take approximately 1.9%. Comment on this clone: The antigen is undetermined.

The rearrangement uses TRBV4-2 and TRBJ2-7, with 7 bases identical to TRBD1. The sequence was collected from a woman aged 18-35 years in good health and CMV-seronegative. The material sequenced was PBMCs. The CDR3: CASSNGQVHEQYF. CDR3 sequence (DNA): TGTGCCAGCAGCAATGGACAGGTCCACGAGCAGTACTTC.